This TCR beta chain was identified in a study of control samples from healthy donors and cancer patients. Method: immunoSEQ multiplex PCR; TCRdb's copy keeps in-frame clones and lacks some. The sample has 100,000 to 150,000 clones, 92% seen once. Germline V CDR1 and CDR2: MDHEN, SYDVKM. The V segment lost 5 bases and the J segment 8 bases; nucleotides outside the gene matches: 14. The CDR3 sequence is 15 residues long. The sequence was collected from a woman aged 45-65 years in good health. The sample consisted of blood. The chain is built from TRBV28 and TRBJ1-2, with 7 bases that match TRBD1. The CDR3 region has the DNA TGTGCCAGCAGTCCGCTTGACAGGGTAGTATGGGGCTACACCTTC. It yields the protein CASSPLDRVVWGYTF.